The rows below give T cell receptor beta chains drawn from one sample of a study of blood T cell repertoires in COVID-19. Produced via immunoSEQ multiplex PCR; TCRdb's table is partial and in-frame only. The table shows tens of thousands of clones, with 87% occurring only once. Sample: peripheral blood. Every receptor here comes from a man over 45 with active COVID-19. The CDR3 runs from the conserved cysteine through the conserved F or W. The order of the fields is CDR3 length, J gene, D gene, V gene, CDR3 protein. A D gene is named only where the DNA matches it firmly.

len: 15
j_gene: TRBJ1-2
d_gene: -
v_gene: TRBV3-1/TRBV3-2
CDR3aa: CASSQDLRAPYGYTF

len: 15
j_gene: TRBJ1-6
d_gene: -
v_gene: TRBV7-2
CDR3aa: CASSFSQGFLSPLHF

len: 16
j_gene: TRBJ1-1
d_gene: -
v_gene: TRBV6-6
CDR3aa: CASSRMGTGLNTEAFF

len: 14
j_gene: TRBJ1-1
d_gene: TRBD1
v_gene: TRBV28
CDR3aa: CASSLGQGISEAFF

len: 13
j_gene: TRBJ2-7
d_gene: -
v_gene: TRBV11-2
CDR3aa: CASSLEQLYEQYF

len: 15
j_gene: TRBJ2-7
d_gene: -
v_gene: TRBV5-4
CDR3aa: CASSLGGRDSYEQYF

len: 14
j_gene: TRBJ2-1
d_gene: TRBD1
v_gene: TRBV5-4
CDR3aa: CASSRTGAYNEQFF

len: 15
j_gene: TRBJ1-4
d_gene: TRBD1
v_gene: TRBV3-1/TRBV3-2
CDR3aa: CASSQDRGGFEKLFF

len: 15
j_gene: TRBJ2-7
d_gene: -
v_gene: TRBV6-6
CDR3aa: CASSRQPGRGWEQYF

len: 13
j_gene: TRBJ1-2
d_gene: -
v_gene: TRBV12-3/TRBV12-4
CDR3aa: CASSLGLYYGYTF

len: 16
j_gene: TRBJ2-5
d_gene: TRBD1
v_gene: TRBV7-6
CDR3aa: CASSLVGTGVPETQYF

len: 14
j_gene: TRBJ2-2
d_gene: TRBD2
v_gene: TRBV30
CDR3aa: CAYLTSGSTGELFF

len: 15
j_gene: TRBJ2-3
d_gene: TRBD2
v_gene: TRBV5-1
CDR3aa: CASRAGGKGTDTQYF

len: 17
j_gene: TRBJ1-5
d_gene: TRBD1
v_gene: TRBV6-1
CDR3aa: CASSDGPTRQGNQPQHF

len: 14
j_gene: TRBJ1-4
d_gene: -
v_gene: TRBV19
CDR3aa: CASSIPGGSEKLFF

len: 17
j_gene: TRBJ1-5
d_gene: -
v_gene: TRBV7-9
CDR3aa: CASSSPPRGLDIQPQHF

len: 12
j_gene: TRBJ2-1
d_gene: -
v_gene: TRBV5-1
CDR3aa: CASSLTDNEQFF

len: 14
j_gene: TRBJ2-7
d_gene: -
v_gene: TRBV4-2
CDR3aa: CASSQVQGSYEQYF

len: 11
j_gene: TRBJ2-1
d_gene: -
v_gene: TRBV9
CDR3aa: CASSLYNEQFF

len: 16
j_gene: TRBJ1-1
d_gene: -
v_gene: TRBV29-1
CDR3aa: CSVEDWGGSKGHEAFF

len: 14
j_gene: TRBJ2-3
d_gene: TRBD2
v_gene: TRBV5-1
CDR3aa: CASSLPGGADTQYF

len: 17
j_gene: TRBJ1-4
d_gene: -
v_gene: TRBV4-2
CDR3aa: CASSPLGALGNNEKLFF